The source of this TCR beta chain is a study of vaccination effects on CD4 cells after COVID-19. The CDR3 totals 14 residues. Trimming stripped 0 bases from V and 4 bases from J, with 10 bases between. Per the germline V gene, CDR1 is SGHRS and CDR2 is YFSETQ. The table lists this clone with a few counts. The antigen is not known. TCRdb's table, derived via immunoSEQ multiplex PCR, lists solely in-frame clones and lacks some. Of around 33,000 clones listed, approximately 69% were seen once; the top ten hold about 8.7%. Pools of viral peptides were used by the ViraFEST assay to expand antigen-specific CD4+ T cells ahead of sequencing. A 10-day culture period preceded the isolation of CD4+ T cells. Everyone in the study got two shots of either the BNT162b2 or mRNA-1273 vaccine. Cultures had half their medium replaced with IL-2 medium on days 3 and 7.

The material was CD4+ T cells from PBMCs cultured with SARS-CoV-2 spike peptides, obtained after COVID-19 vaccination. The sequence derives from a human donor who received a COVID-19 vaccine. This sequence joins TRBV5-1 and TRBJ1-1; D gene uncertain. The CDR3 DNA is TGCGCCAGCAGCTTGGGGTTCGGGGTCACTGAAGCTTTCTTT. This sequence encodes CASSLGFGVTEAFF.